The 22 T cell receptor beta chains reported below all come from one sample, sequenced in a study of CD8 T cells in ankylosing spondylitis. TCRdb ran MiXCR on the 5' RACE reads and lists one entry per CDR3 protein. This table has fewer than 250,000 distinct CDR3 sequences, 32% appearing once. Sequences were obtained from blood, either unsorted or a sorted T cell fraction (not recorded which). These receptor sequences come from a male donor with ankylosing spondylitis or in good health (not recorded which).

This chain connects TRBV20-1 to TRBJ2-1; 8 bases map to TRBD1. Germline CDR1 is DFQATT and CDR2 is SNEGSKA (reference sequence). CDR3 length equals 14 residues. J was trimmed by 8 bases and V by 4 bases; bases with no gene match: 10. The CDR3 here is CSATWDRILDEQFF. The CDR3 bases are TGCAGTGCTACTTGGGACAGGATTCTCGATGAGCAGTTCTTC.

The CDR3 sequence: CASSLVGFGTGELFF. The CDR3 nucleotides are TGTGCCAGCAGCTTAGTAGGGTTCGGCACCGGGGAGCTGTTTTTT. This chain joins TRBV7-9 and TRBJ2-2; no reliable D call. Trimming stripped 1 base from V and 4 bases from J, with 10 bases between. The CDR3 extends over 15 amino acids. The germline gives CDR1 SEHNR, CDR2 FQNEAQ (reference sequence).

The chain uses TRBV28 and TRBJ2-1; a possible D gene is TRBD2 (6 bases). CDR1 is MDHEN and CDR2 is SYDVKM in the germline V gene. CDR3 length: 14 amino acids. Trimming removed 8 bases at V and 2 bases at J, with 13 bases between. CDR3: CASVGGPAYNEQFF. The CDR3 nucleotides are TGTGCCAGCGTGGGGGGACCCGCCTACAATGAGCAGTTCTTC.

This chain uses TRBV2 with TRBJ2-5; D is possibly TRBD2 (6 bases). This CDR3 region has 14 residues. Germline assignment: CDR1 SNHLY and CDR2 FYNNEI. The V and J ends lost 7 bases and 0 bases respectively, with 12 bases between them. The CDR3 is CASTAGTYQETQYF. In nucleotides, the CDR3 is TGTGCCAGCACGGCGGGGACGTACCAAGAGACCCAGTACTTC.

The chain recombines TRBV5-1 with TRBJ2-3; D tentatively fits TRBD1 or TRBD2 (5 bases each). Germline values: CDR1 SGHRS, CDR2 YFSETQ. V dropped 0 bases and J dropped 2 bases, with 13 bases sitting between them. The CDR3 loop spans 16 amino acids. The CDR3 DNA follows: TGCGCCAGCAGCTTGGTGGGGGTCGCAGACACAGATACGCAGTATTTT. This gives the protein CASSLVGVADTDTQYF.

This chain connects TRBV6-1 to TRBJ2-2; 13 bases are shared with TRBD2. This CDR3 contains 15 residues. V shed 6 bases and J 5 bases; nucleotides not matched to a gene: 3. The germline V gene has CDR1 MNHNS and CDR2 SASEGT. This chain's CDR3 is CASSRGLAGTGELFF. In nucleotides, the CDR3 is TGTGCCAGCAGCCGGGGACTAGCGGGGACCGGGGAGCTGTTTTTT.

This chain links TRBV4-1 with TRBJ1-4; possibly TRBD1 for D (6 bases). Trimming shortened V by 4 bases and J by 2 bases, and 23 bases separated the two germline ends. CDR1 and CDR2 (germline): MGHRA, YSYEKL. CDR3 size: 19 residues. For the CDR3, the DNA is TGCGCCAGCAGCCGGCGAATTCTCAGGGGCAGGTCGACTAATGAAAAACTGTTTTTT. Translation gives CASSRRILRGRSTNEKLFF.

This clonotype has a count of ten or more. The chain has TRBV12-3 or TRBV12-4 and TRBJ2-2, with D tentatively TRBD1 (6 bases). Trimming removed 5 bases from V and 4 bases from J, with 14 bases in between. CDR3 length: 15 residues. This CDR3 reads CASSIGQLLTGELFF. CDR3 DNA: TGTGCCAGCAGTATAGGACAGCTTCTCACCGGGGAGCTGTTTTTT.

V is TRBV6-5 and J is TRBJ2-1; 12 bases map to TRBD2. The CDR3 consists of 15 residues. Germline V gene lookup returns CDR1 MNHEY and CDR2 SVGAGI. After removal of 1 base from V and 5 bases from J, the junction contained 0 bases not matched to a gene. CDR3 nucleotides: TGTGCCAGCAGTTACTGGACTAGCGGGAACAATGAGCAGTTCTTC. Translated: CASSYWTSGNNEQFF.

The rearrangement uses TRBV12-3 or TRBV12-4 and TRBJ1-1, with D perhaps matching TRBD1 (5 bases). This CDR3 region has 13 residues. The V end lost 6 bases, the J end lost 5 bases, and 13 bases lay between the germline ends. CDR3 in DNA: TGTGCCAGCAGGCCACAGGTACATACTGAAGCTTTCTTT. Protein: CASRPQVHTEAFF.

The count of this clonotype is one. The V call is TRBV7-8, the J call TRBJ2-5, with D unclear. The CDR3 is 13 residues long. From germline, CDR1 is SGHVS and CDR2 FQNEAQ. Trimming took off 5 bases at V and 5 bases at J, with 12 bases between the two ends. CDR3 protein: CASSPHGPETQYF. The CDR3 region has the DNA TGTGCCAGCAGCCCCCATGGTCCGGAGACCCAGTACTTC.

This clonotype was detected only a few times. The rearrangement uses TRBV12-3 or TRBV12-4 and TRBJ2-1; D call uncertain. The V end was cut by 2 bases, the J end by 6 bases, with 8 bases between. CDR3 size: 13 residues. In DNA form, the CDR3 reads TGTGCCAGCAGTTTACAGAACGGCAATGAGCAGTTCTTC. It specifies CASSLQNGNEQFF.

This clonotype was seen many times. The chain carries TRBV12-3 or TRBV12-4 and TRBJ2-5, with D unclear. Between the trimmed V and J ends, which lost 3 bases and 5 bases, there was a span of 13 bases. The CDR3 extends over 14 amino acids. CDR3 sequence: CASSFQAGGETQYF. The CDR3 region has the DNA TGTGCCAGCAGTTTTCAGGCCGGTGGGGAGACCCAGTACTTC.

This clonotype was detected only a few times. V and J are TRBV5-1 and TRBJ2-1; D possibly corresponds to TRBD2 (6 bases). The V end was cut by 1 base, the J end by 1 base, with 9 bases between. This CDR3 is 15 amino acids long. The germline V gene encodes CDR1 SGHRS and CDR2 YFSETQ. The CDR3 DNA reads TGCGCCAGCAGCTTGCTCAGCGGGTCCTACAATGAGCAGTTCTTC. It is translated as CASSLLSGSYNEQFF.

The table lists this clonotype with many counts. The chain carries TRBV20-1 and TRBJ1-2; no firm D call. CDR3 length: 14 residues. V was shortened by 0 bases and J by 10 bases, with 18 bases between the two germline ends. Germline V gene data show CDR1 as DFQATT and CDR2 as SNEGSKA (reference sequence). This chain's CDR3 is CSARDSTGSPIYTF. Here the CDR3 DNA reads TGCAGTGCTAGAGATAGTACGGGGTCCCCCATCTACACCTTC.

This clonotype appeared many times. This sequence joins TRBV20-1 and TRBJ2-3; tentative D call: TRBD2 (5 bases). This CDR3 has 13 amino acids. CDR1 DFQATT and CDR2 SNEGSKA come from the germline V gene (reference sequence). V lost 3 bases and J lost 4, with 11 bases in between. The CDR3 DNA is TGCAGTGCTAGTCGGCTAGCATCAGATACGCAGTATTTT. This translates into CSASRLASDTQYF.

This chain links TRBV5-1 with TRBJ2-5, with 10 bases that match TRBD2. This CDR3 region has 17 residues. Trimming took 3 bases from V and 5 from J; bases not matched to a gene: 13. Germline assignment: CDR1 SGHRS and CDR2 YFSETQ. The CDR3 sequence: CASSYRALTSGPETQYF. The CDR3 coding sequence is TGCGCCAGCAGCTACCGTGCCTTGACTAGCGGGCCCGAGACCCAGTACTTC.

This chain links TRBV4-2 with TRBJ2-7; possibly TRBD1 for D (6 bases). The V and J ends lost 0 bases and 2 bases respectively, with 14 bases between them. Germline V gene sequence: CDR1 LGHNA, CDR2 YNFKEQ. This CDR3 has 16 residues. In DNA, the CDR3 is TGTGCCAGCAGCCAAGAAGGGCAGGGGTCCCCCTACGAGCAGTACTTC. This gives the protein CASSQEGQGSPYEQYF.

A note on this clonotype: A read error is possible here, since a much larger clone lies one base away. V is TRBV27 and J is TRBJ1-1, with 8 bases fitting TRBD1. This CDR3 contains 14 residues. The germline V gene has CDR1 MNHEY and CDR2 SMNVEV (reference sequence). DNA of the CDR3: TGTGCCACCAGTTCTCGGACAGGGTTCACTGAAGCTTTCTTT. Its translation: CATSSRTGFTEAFF.

This chain uses TRBV20-1 with TRBJ2-7; TRBD1 matches 10 bases. The germline gives CDR1 DFQATT, CDR2 SNEGSKA (reference sequence). This CDR3 spans 14 amino acids. V shed 6 bases, J shed 3 bases, and the junction held 8 bases outside the gene matches. CDR3 protein: CSAAGTGVVYEQYF. For the CDR3, the DNA is TGCAGTGCAGCCGGGACAGGGGTTGTCTACGAGCAGTACTTC.

The V call is TRBV12-3 or TRBV12-4, the J call TRBJ1-1; possible D gene TRBD1, 6 bases. V lost 5 bases to trimming and J lost 8 bases, with 18 bases between them. The CDR3 covers 14 residues. In DNA, the CDR3 is TGTGCCAGCAGTACCGCGGAAACAGGGTACGAAGCTTTCTTT. Protein sequence: CASSTAETGYEAFF.

V and J are TRBV20-1 and TRBJ2-5; perhaps TRBD2 as D (7 bases). Germline V CDR1 and CDR2: DFQATT, SNEGSKA (reference sequence). Trimming pared 0 bases from V and 4 bases from J, leaving 18 bases between. There are 16 residues in the CDR3. CDR3 amino acids: CSAREVWGGAGETQYF. Written as DNA, the CDR3 is TGCAGTGCTAGAGAAGTTTGGGGGGGGGCCGGAGAGACCCAGTACTTC.